The sequence of this TCR beta chain was determined in a study of T cells in Graves' hyperthyroidism and ophthalmopathy. CDR3 length: 15 residues. Germline values: CDR1 MNHEY, CDR2 SVGEGT. V lost 8 bases and J lost 7; bases outside the gene matches: 9. This clonotype came up a few times. The investigators amplified TCR beta CDR3 regions from RNA transcripts. A first-round RT-PCR of the TCR CDR3 used the HTBI primer set. TCRdb recomputed calls from the multiplex PCR reads with MiXCR, one row per CDR3 protein. In the table there are around 700,000 distinct CDR3 sequences, 35% of which are singletons. The sequence was collected from a woman in her forties with Graves' hyperthyroidism. The rearrangement uses TRBV6-2 or TRBV6-3 and TRBJ1-5, with TRBD1 matching over 12 bases. The material sequenced was blood. The CDR3 DNA reads as TGTGCCAGCGTATCCGGGACAGGGGGCGGACAGCCCCAGCATTTT. Its protein is CASVSGTGGGQPQHF.